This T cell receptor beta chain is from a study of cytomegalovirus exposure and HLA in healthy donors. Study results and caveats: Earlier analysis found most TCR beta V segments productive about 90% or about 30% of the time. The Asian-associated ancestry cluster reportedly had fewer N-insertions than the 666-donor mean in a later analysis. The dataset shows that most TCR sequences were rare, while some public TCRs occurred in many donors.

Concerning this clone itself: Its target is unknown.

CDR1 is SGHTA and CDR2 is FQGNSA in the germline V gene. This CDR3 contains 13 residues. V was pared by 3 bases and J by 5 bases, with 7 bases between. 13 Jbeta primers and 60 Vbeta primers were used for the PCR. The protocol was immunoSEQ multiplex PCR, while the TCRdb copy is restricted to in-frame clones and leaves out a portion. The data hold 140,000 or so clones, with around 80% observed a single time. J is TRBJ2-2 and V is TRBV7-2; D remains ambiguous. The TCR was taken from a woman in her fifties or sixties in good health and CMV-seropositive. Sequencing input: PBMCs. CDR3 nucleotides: TGTGCCAGCAGCTTCGAACATACCGGGGAGCTGTTTTTT. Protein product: CASSFEHTGELFF.